This is a list of T cell receptor beta chains from one sample in a study of cytomegalovirus exposure and HLA in healthy donors. The method was immunoSEQ multiplex PCR; TCRdb's version includes in-frame clones alone and lacks a portion of them. The sample lists roughly 140,000 clones, around 82% occurring once. Sequences were obtained from PBMCs. The source is a woman aged 45-65 years in good health and CMV-seropositive. Both conserved end residues are part of each CDR3. The order of the fields is V gene, D gene, J gene, clone size, CDR3 DNA, CDR3 protein. The D gene is left open where the match is weak. Clone size is given for some rows only: seen once, a few or many times, or a class if the clone is expanded.

v_gene: TRBV30; d_gene: NA; j_gene: TRBJ1-2; abundance: NA; CDR3nt: TGTGCCTGGAGTGCCGAGCCGGGGAGTGGCTACACCTTC; CDR3aa: CAWSAEPGSGYTF
v_gene: TRBV6-5; d_gene: NA; j_gene: TRBJ2-1; abundance: NA; CDR3nt: TGTGCCAGCAGCAGGACACCAAACTCCTACAATGAGCAGTTCTTC; CDR3aa: CASSRTPNSYNEQFF
v_gene: TRBV7-9; d_gene: TRBD1; j_gene: TRBJ1-1; abundance: NA; CDR3nt: TGTGCCAGCAGCTTAGGTCAAGGACAGGGGTCATCTGAAGCTTTCTTT; CDR3aa: CASSLGQGQGSSEAFF
v_gene: TRBV6-1; d_gene: NA; j_gene: TRBJ1-1; abundance: NA; CDR3nt: TGTGCCAGCAGTGAAAGAGGCCAGTTGGCTTTCTTT; CDR3aa: CASSERGQLAFF
v_gene: TRBV12-5; d_gene: NA; j_gene: TRBJ1-1; abundance: NA; CDR3nt: TGTGCTAGTGGTTTGCCCCCCGGACAGCCGAACACTGAAGCTTTCTTT; CDR3aa: CASGLPPGQPNTEAFF
v_gene: TRBV18; d_gene: NA; j_gene: TRBJ1-6; abundance: NA; CDR3nt: TGTGCCAGCTCACCAGCAGGGGTCGCCTATAATTCACCCCTCCACTTT; CDR3aa: CASSPAGVAYNSPLHF
v_gene: TRBV5-8; d_gene: TRBD1; j_gene: TRBJ1-5; abundance: few; CDR3nt: TGTGCCAGCAGCAGGCGGACAGGAAATAGCAATCAGCCCCAGCATTTT; CDR3aa: CASSRRTGNSNQPQHF
v_gene: TRBV20-1; d_gene: NA; j_gene: TRBJ2-7; abundance: NA; CDR3nt: TGCAGTGCTAGAGATAAACAGGGGCAGTACTTC; CDR3aa: CSARDKQGQYF
v_gene: TRBV5-6; d_gene: NA; j_gene: TRBJ2-7; abundance: NA; CDR3nt: TGTGCCAGCAGCTACTCTGACACGGCCTACGAGCAGTACTTC; CDR3aa: CASSYSDTAYEQYF
v_gene: TRBV5-3; d_gene: NA; j_gene: TRBJ1-6; abundance: NA; CDR3nt: TGTGCCAGAAGCCAGGATCTTGGTTCACCCCTCCACTTT; CDR3aa: CARSQDLGSPLHF
v_gene: TRBV9; d_gene: TRBD2; j_gene: TRBJ2-1; abundance: NA; CDR3nt: TGTGCCAGCAGCGTAGATCTAGCGGGGGCCCGGGATGAGCAGTTCTTC; CDR3aa: CASSVDLAGARDEQFF
v_gene: TRBV6-1; d_gene: NA; j_gene: TRBJ1-2; abundance: NA; CDR3nt: TGTGCCGTCCATCAGGGGCTCTATGGCTACACCTTC; CDR3aa: CAVHQGLYGYTF
v_gene: TRBV27; d_gene: NA; j_gene: TRBJ2-1; abundance: NA; CDR3nt: TGTGCCAGCAGTTTATCCCCCCGGGAGAATGAGCAGTTCTTC; CDR3aa: CASSLSPRENEQFF